This T cell receptor beta chain was captured in a study of blood T cell repertoires in COVID-19. Study information: Some COVID-19 samples were acute and others convalescent; all came from the United States, Italy and Spain. The analysed material was cDNA or gDNA that came from T cells, B-cell-depleted T cells, or PBMCs.

Germline lookup yields CDR1 SGHVS and CDR2 FQNEAQ. Trimming left V 6 bases short and J 1 base short, with 15 bases between. This CDR3 contains 15 residues. In the source study's methods: The authors estimated nucleated cell counts from reference gene primer amplification. Some clones are missing from TCRdb's copy, which holds only in-frame ones; the method was immunoSEQ multiplex PCR. The V and J calls and the clone size are those of that table, but D and trimming were determined from the DNA. The data contain 370,000 or so clones, roughly 77% of them seen just once; the ten biggest clones take up around 1.1%.

The chain carries TRBV7-8 and TRBJ1-2; maybe TRBD1 (5 bases). The sequence derives from a human donor with acute or convalescent COVID-19. The donor label of this sample is uncertain. Specimen: peripheral blood. The CDR3 sequence is CASRATGVSNYGYTF. The CDR3 nucleotides are TGTGCCAGCAGAGCCACAGGAGTCAGTAACTATGGCTACACCTTC.